A selection of T cell receptor beta chains follows, all from one sample in a study of T cell repertoires in cytomegalovirus infection. These receptors' targets are unknown. TCRdb re-derived calls from the reads in MiXCR, one entry per CDR3 protein. The sample contains about 700,000 distinct CDR3 sequences, around a third of which appear only once. Material: cultured PBMCs, obtained from culture after CMV antigen stimulation. These receptors were collected from a human donor in good health (CMV status not recorded). Some clones in this sample may be carry-over from other donors' samples. Both conserved end residues are part of each CDR3. The order of the fields is CDR3 length, clone size, V gene, D gene, J gene, CDR3 DNA, CDR3 protein. D genes are given only for firm matches. The size entry is marked missing in some rows and otherwise reads once, few, many or a size class.

cdr3_length: 13
clone_size: -
v_call: TRBV2
d_call: -
j_call: TRBJ2-1
cdr3_nt: TGTGCCAGCAGTGTGTCACTCTACAATGAGCAGTTCTTC
cdr3_aa: CASSVSLYNEQFF

cdr3_length: 17
clone_size: -
v_call: TRBV2
d_call: TRBD2
j_call: TRBJ2-2
cdr3_nt: TGTGCCAGCAGTAAGGGACTAGCGGGGGGGCAAACCGGGGAGCTGTTTTTT
cdr3_aa: CASSKGLAGGQTGELFF

cdr3_length: 16
clone_size: -
v_call: TRBV27
d_call: TRBD2
j_call: TRBJ2-1
cdr3_nt: TGTGCCAGCAGTCGTACCGGGACTAGCGGCTACAATGAGCAGTTCTTC
cdr3_aa: CASSRTGTSGYNEQFF

cdr3_length: 15
clone_size: -
v_call: TRBV7-2
d_call: -
j_call: TRBJ2-1
cdr3_nt: TGTGCCAGCAGCTTAGGACGGGCAGGGTACAATGAGCAGTTCTTC
cdr3_aa: CASSLGRAGYNEQFF

cdr3_length: 13
clone_size: -
v_call: TRBV2
d_call: -
j_call: TRBJ2-5
cdr3_nt: TGTGCCAGCAGTGGCCAACCTCGAGAGACCCAGTACTTC
cdr3_aa: CASSGQPRETQYF

cdr3_length: 18
clone_size: -
v_call: TRBV4-1
d_call: TRBD1
j_call: TRBJ1-3
cdr3_nt: TGCGCCAGCAGCCAAGGCCCGGACAGGGGACTCTCTGGAAACACCATATATTTT
cdr3_aa: CASSQGPDRGLSGNTIYF

cdr3_length: 14
clone_size: -
v_call: TRBV27
d_call: -
j_call: TRBJ1-1
cdr3_nt: TGTGCCAGCAGTTTTGTGCGGGGCGGAACTGAAGCTTTCTTT
cdr3_aa: CASSFVRGGTEAFF

cdr3_length: 15
clone_size: -
v_call: TRBV12-3/TRBV12-4
d_call: -
j_call: TRBJ1-5
cdr3_nt: TGTGCCAGCAGCCGTACTCTGGCTGGCAATCAGCCCCAGCATTTT
cdr3_aa: CASSRTLAGNQPQHF

cdr3_length: 20
clone_size: few
v_call: TRBV7-9
d_call: -
j_call: TRBJ2-7
cdr3_nt: TGTGCCAGCAGCTTAGTAGTGTATGAGACAGACTATGGAGGGTTCTACGAGCAGTACTTC
cdr3_aa: CASSLVVYETDYGGFYEQYF

cdr3_length: 14
clone_size: few
v_call: TRBV6-1
d_call: -
j_call: TRBJ2-7
cdr3_nt: TGTGCCAGCGCGATGAGAGGTAGCTCCTACGAGCAGTACTTC
cdr3_aa: CASAMRGSSYEQYF

cdr3_length: 15
clone_size: few
v_call: TRBV6-6
d_call: TRBD1
j_call: TRBJ1-5
cdr3_nt: TGTGCCAGCACCGGACAGGGGGTTGCGAATCAGCCCCAGCATTTT
cdr3_aa: CASTGQGVANQPQHF

cdr3_length: 14
clone_size: -
v_call: TRBV4-3
d_call: -
j_call: TRBJ2-1
cdr3_nt: TGCGCCAGCAGCCAAGAAGGTGTGCGTCATGAGCAGTTCTTC
cdr3_aa: CASSQEGVRHEQFF

cdr3_length: 14
clone_size: -
v_call: TRBV20-1
d_call: -
j_call: TRBJ1-1
cdr3_nt: TGCAGTGCTAGTCTAGGGGCGGCGAACACTGAAGCTTTCTTT
cdr3_aa: CSASLGAANTEAFF

cdr3_length: 16
clone_size: -
v_call: TRBV28
d_call: TRBD2
j_call: TRBJ2-7
cdr3_nt: TGTGCCAGCAGCCGTATCAGCGGGGGGGCCCCCTACGAGCAGTACTTC
cdr3_aa: CASSRISGGAPYEQYF

cdr3_length: 14
clone_size: few
v_call: TRBV4-3
d_call: -
j_call: TRBJ1-1
cdr3_nt: TGCGCCAGCAGCCAGGGATCGCAAGGCACTGAAGCTTTCTTT
cdr3_aa: CASSQGSQGTEAFF

cdr3_length: 14
clone_size: few
v_call: TRBV28
d_call: -
j_call: TRBJ1-1
cdr3_nt: TGTGCCAGCAGTCCCCCAAGGGACAACACTGAAGCTTTCTTT
cdr3_aa: CASSPPRDNTEAFF

cdr3_length: 13
clone_size: few
v_call: TRBV6-5
d_call: -
j_call: TRBJ1-2
cdr3_nt: TGTGCCAGCAAGGCAGACTTATATGGGGGCTACACCTTC
cdr3_aa: CASKADLYGGYTF

cdr3_length: 15
clone_size: -
v_call: TRBV2
d_call: TRBD2
j_call: TRBJ2-1
cdr3_nt: TGTGCCAGCAGACCGGGACTAGCGCTATACAATGAGCAGTTCTTC
cdr3_aa: CASRPGLALYNEQFF

cdr3_length: 17
clone_size: few
v_call: TRBV7-2
d_call: -
j_call: TRBJ2-1
cdr3_nt: TGTGCCAGCAGCCGAGTCGGGGAGGCATCTTTTTGGAATGAGCAGTTCTTC
cdr3_aa: CASSRVGEASFWNEQFF

cdr3_length: 17
clone_size: -
v_call: TRBV6-1
d_call: -
j_call: TRBJ2-3
cdr3_nt: TGTGCCAGCAGTTTGAGGGGAGGGGGGCCTGGCACAGATACGCAGTATTTT
cdr3_aa: CASSLRGGGPGTDTQYF

cdr3_length: 11
clone_size: few
v_call: TRBV19
d_call: TRBD2
j_call: TRBJ2-1
cdr3_nt: TGTGCCAGTAGTCAGGGACTAGAGCAGTTCTTC
cdr3_aa: CASSQGLEQFF

cdr3_length: 14
clone_size: many
v_call: TRBV19
d_call: TRBD1
j_call: TRBJ1-1
cdr3_nt: TGTGCCAGCAGCCTTGACAGGGCGGGGACTGAAGCTTTCTTT
cdr3_aa: CASSLDRAGTEAFF

cdr3_length: 13
clone_size: many
v_call: TRBV7-2
d_call: -
j_call: TRBJ1-1
cdr3_nt: TGTGCCAGCCTAAGGTCCGTTGATACTGAAGCTTTCTTT
cdr3_aa: CASLRSVDTEAFF

cdr3_length: 17
clone_size: -
v_call: TRBV7-2
d_call: -
j_call: TRBJ1-3
cdr3_nt: TGTGCCAGCAGCTCAAGAGCGTCCAGCCACTCTGGAAACACCATATATTTT
cdr3_aa: CASSSRASSHSGNTIYF

cdr3_length: 15
clone_size: -
v_call: TRBV5-1
d_call: TRBD1
j_call: TRBJ1-6
cdr3_nt: TGCGCCAGCAGCTTGGGGGACAGGGGTCCCTCACCCCTCCACTTT
cdr3_aa: CASSLGDRGPSPLHF

cdr3_length: 14
clone_size: -
v_call: TRBV28
d_call: -
j_call: TRBJ1-5
cdr3_nt: TGTGCCAGCAGTTTATCCCGACTTCAGGGGCCTTTGGATTTT
cdr3_aa: CASSLSRLQGPLDF

cdr3_length: 15
clone_size: few
v_call: TRBV5-1
d_call: -
j_call: TRBJ2-1
cdr3_nt: TGCGCCAGCAGCGTAACTAGGGTATCCTACAATGAGCAGTTCTTC
cdr3_aa: CASSVTRVSYNEQFF

cdr3_length: 15
clone_size: -
v_call: TRBV7-7
d_call: -
j_call: TRBJ2-2
cdr3_nt: TGTGCCAGCAGCCCCAGGGGTCCGGGTACCGGGGAGCTGTTTTTT
cdr3_aa: CASSPRGPGTGELFF

cdr3_length: 16
clone_size: -
v_call: TRBV12-3/TRBV12-4
d_call: TRBD2
j_call: TRBJ2-1
cdr3_nt: TGTGCCAGCAGGGGACTAGCCGGGTGGACCTACAATGAGCAGTTCTTC
cdr3_aa: CASRGLAGWTYNEQFF

cdr3_length: 15
clone_size: many
v_call: TRBV7-2
d_call: -
j_call: TRBJ1-1
cdr3_nt: TGTGCCAGCAGCCACAGCACAGGAATCCCCACTGAAGCTTTCTTT
cdr3_aa: CASSHSTGIPTEAFF

cdr3_length: 16
clone_size: many
v_call: TRBV7-2
d_call: TRBD2
j_call: TRBJ2-1
cdr3_nt: TGTGCCAGCAGCTTTCGACTAGCGGGCGCCCCGACTGAGCAGTTCTTC
cdr3_aa: CASSFRLAGAPTEQFF

cdr3_length: 14
clone_size: many
v_call: TRBV7-2
d_call: -
j_call: TRBJ2-2
cdr3_nt: TGTGCCAGCAGCAGACGGTTCCAGTACGGGGAGCTGTTTTTT
cdr3_aa: CASSRRFQYGELFF

cdr3_length: 14
clone_size: few
v_call: TRBV7-2
d_call: -
j_call: TRBJ1-2
cdr3_nt: TGTGCCAGCAGCCGGAGGAGGGCCCTCGATGGCTACACCTTC
cdr3_aa: CASSRRRALDGYTF

cdr3_length: 16
clone_size: many
v_call: TRBV11-2
d_call: TRBD2
j_call: TRBJ2-7
cdr3_nt: TGTGCCAGCAGCTTAGAGTTGCTAGCGGGCTCCTACGAGCAGTACTTC
cdr3_aa: CASSLELLAGSYEQYF

cdr3_length: 16
clone_size: -
v_call: TRBV20-1
d_call: -
j_call: TRBJ1-2
cdr3_nt: TGCAGTGCTAGAGATCCGGGCGGAGCCACACCCTATGGCTACACCTTC
cdr3_aa: CSARDPGGATPYGYTF

cdr3_length: 16
clone_size: -
v_call: TRBV25-1
d_call: -
j_call: TRBJ2-5
cdr3_nt: TGTGCCAGCAGCGGGGTGGGACCCAAGATAGGGGAGACCCAGTACTTC
cdr3_aa: CASSGVGPKIGETQYF

cdr3_length: 14
clone_size: few
v_call: TRBV6-1
d_call: -
j_call: TRBJ1-1
cdr3_nt: TGTGCCAGCAGTCGACAAGAAGGAATGGATGAAGCTTTCTTT
cdr3_aa: CASSRQEGMDEAFF

cdr3_length: 13
clone_size: -
v_call: TRBV24-1
d_call: -
j_call: TRBJ2-1
cdr3_nt: TGTGCCACTCAGGGTTTGGGTGTGAATGAGCAGTTCTTC
cdr3_aa: CATQGLGVNEQFF

cdr3_length: 12
clone_size: -
v_call: TRBV10-3
d_call: TRBD1
j_call: TRBJ2-1
cdr3_nt: TGTGCCACCGGGTACAGGGGTAATGAGCAGTTCTTC
cdr3_aa: CATGYRGNEQFF

cdr3_length: 18
clone_size: few
v_call: TRBV20-1
d_call: -
j_call: TRBJ1-5
cdr3_nt: TGCAGTGCTAGACCTCTCATTCCGGGAGCATTTAGCAATCAGCCCCAGCATTTT
cdr3_aa: CSARPLIPGAFSNQPQHF

cdr3_length: 16
clone_size: -
v_call: TRBV6-1
d_call: -
j_call: TRBJ1-5
cdr3_nt: TGTGCCAGCAGTGAAAGGACGGGTACTGGGAATCAGCCCCAGCATTTT
cdr3_aa: CASSERTGTGNQPQHF

cdr3_length: 13
clone_size: few
v_call: TRBV6-1
d_call: TRBD1
j_call: TRBJ1-1
cdr3_nt: TGTGCCAGCGCCAGGGGGGAGTGGACTGAAGCTTTCTTT
cdr3_aa: CASARGEWTEAFF

cdr3_length: 16
clone_size: few
v_call: TRBV7-9
d_call: TRBD1
j_call: TRBJ1-2
cdr3_nt: TGTGCCAGCAGCTCCCTCCGACAGGGGCCCAACTATGGCTACACCTTC
cdr3_aa: CASSSLRQGPNYGYTF

cdr3_length: 14
clone_size: -
v_call: TRBV5-6
d_call: TRBD1
j_call: TRBJ1-1
cdr3_nt: TGTGCCAGCAGCTATACAGGGGGCTTGCCTGAAGCTTTCTTT
cdr3_aa: CASSYTGGLPEAFF

cdr3_length: 17
clone_size: -
v_call: TRBV5-1
d_call: TRBD1
j_call: TRBJ2-5
cdr3_nt: TGCGCCAGCAGCCCAATTACGGGACAGGGTAATTCAGAGACCCAGTACTTC
cdr3_aa: CASSPITGQGNSETQYF

cdr3_length: 16
clone_size: -
v_call: TRBV28
d_call: TRBD1
j_call: TRBJ1-1
cdr3_nt: TGTGCCAGCGGGACGGCGGGGCAGGGGGGGAACACTGAAGCTTTCTTT
cdr3_aa: CASGTAGQGGNTEAFF

cdr3_length: 14
clone_size: many
v_call: TRBV7-2
d_call: TRBD1
j_call: TRBJ1-2
cdr3_nt: TGTGCCAGCAGCCCGGACAGGCACAACTATGGCTACACCTTC
cdr3_aa: CASSPDRHNYGYTF

cdr3_length: 15
clone_size: few
v_call: TRBV11-2
d_call: -
j_call: TRBJ2-5
cdr3_nt: TGTGCCAGCAGCCTCCAATGGAAGGGATTAGAGACCCAGTACTTC
cdr3_aa: CASSLQWKGLETQYF

cdr3_length: 15
clone_size: -
v_call: TRBV15
d_call: TRBD1
j_call: TRBJ2-5
cdr3_nt: TGTGCCACCAGCAGAGGAGGACAGGGCCAAGAGACCCAGTACTTC
cdr3_aa: CATSRGGQGQETQYF